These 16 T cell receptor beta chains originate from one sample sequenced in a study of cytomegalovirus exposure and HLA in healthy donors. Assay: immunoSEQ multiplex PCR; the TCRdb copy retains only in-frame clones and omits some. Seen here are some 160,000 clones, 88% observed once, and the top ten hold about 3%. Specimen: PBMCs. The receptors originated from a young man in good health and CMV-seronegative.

The chain's CDR3 is CASLRGGTDTQYF. The CDR3 DNA sequence: TGTGCCAGCCTACGGGGGGGGACAGATACGCAGTATTTT. V is TRBV6-1 and J is TRBJ2-3; TRBD2 matches 8 bases. The germline V gene encodes CDR1 MNHNS and CDR2 SASEGT. The CDR3 length is 13 residues. Germline trimming cut 8 bases from V and 3 bases from J; bases unmatched to any gene: 4.

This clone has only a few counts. CDR3 loop: CASSLVVSYEQYF. The DNA of the CDR3 is TGTGCCAGCAGCTTAGTAGTAAGTTACGAGCAGTACTTC. The chain employs TRBV7-9 and TRBJ2-7, with D hard to call. Trimming removed 1 base from V and 4 bases from J, with 8 bases in between. The CDR3 is 13 residues long. The V gene's germline CDR1 is SEHNR and CDR2 FQNEAQ (reference sequence).

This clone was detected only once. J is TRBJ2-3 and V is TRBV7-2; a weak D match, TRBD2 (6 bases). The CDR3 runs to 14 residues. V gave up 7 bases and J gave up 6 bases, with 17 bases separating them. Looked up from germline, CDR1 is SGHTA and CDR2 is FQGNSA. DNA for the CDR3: TGTGCCAGCATCCTCCGTCGGGGAGGTGATACGCAGTATTTT. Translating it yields CASILRRGGDTQYF.

CDR3 in amino acids: CASSPVGREGQKFF. The CDR3 nucleotides are TGCGCCAGCAGCCCAGTGGGGCGGGAGGGCCAGAAGTTCTTC. The chain links TRBV5-1 to TRBJ2-1; 9 positions agree with TRBD2. Trimming removed 4 bases from V and 14 bases from J; junction bases left unmatched: 13. Germline loops: CDR1 SGHRS, CDR2 YFSETQ. This CDR3 contains 14 residues.

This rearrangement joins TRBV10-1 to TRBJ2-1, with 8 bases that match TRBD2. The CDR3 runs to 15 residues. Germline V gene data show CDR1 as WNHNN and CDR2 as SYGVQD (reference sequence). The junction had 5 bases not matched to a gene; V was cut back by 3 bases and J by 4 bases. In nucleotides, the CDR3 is TGCGCCAGCAGTGATACCGGGAGGGTTTACAATGAGCAGTTCTTC. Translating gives CASSDTGRVYNEQFF.

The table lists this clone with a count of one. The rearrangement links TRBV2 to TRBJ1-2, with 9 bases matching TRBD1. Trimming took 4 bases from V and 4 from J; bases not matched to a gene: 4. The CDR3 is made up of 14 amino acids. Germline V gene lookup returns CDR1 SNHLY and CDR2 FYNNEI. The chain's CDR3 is CASSGGTGTYGYTF. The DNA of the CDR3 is TGTGCCAGCAGTGGGGGGACAGGGACCTATGGCTACACCTTC. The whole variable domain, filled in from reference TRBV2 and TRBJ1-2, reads EPEVTQTPSHQVTQMGQEVILRCVPISNHLYFYWYRQILGQKVEFLVSFYNNEISEKSEIFDDQFSVERPDGSNFTLKIRSTKLEDSAMYFCASSGGTGTYGYTFGSGTRLTVV.

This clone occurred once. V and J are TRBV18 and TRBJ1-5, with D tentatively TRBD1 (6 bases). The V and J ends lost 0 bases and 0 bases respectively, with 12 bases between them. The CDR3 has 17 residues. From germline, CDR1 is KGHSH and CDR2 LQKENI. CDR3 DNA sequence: TGTGCCAGCTCACCACCCCGGACAGTGAATAGCAATCAGCCCCAGCATTTT. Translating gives CASSPPRTVNSNQPQHF.

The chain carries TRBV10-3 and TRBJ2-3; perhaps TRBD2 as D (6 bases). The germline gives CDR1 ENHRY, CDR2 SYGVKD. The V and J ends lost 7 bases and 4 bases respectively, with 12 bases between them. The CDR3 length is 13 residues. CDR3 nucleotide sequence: TGTGCCATCATGGGGGGTGGAGCAGATACGCAGTATTTT. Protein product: CAIMGGGADTQYF.

Here the CDR3 reads CASSYLGTGGYGYTF. Here the CDR3 DNA reads TGTGCCAGCAGTTACCTCGGGACAGGGGGCTATGGCTACACCTTC. J is TRBJ1-2 and V is TRBV6-5, with 11 bases matching TRBD1. V lost 2 bases and J lost 4; bases outside the gene matches: 3. Germline loops: CDR1 MNHEY, CDR2 SVGAGI. The CDR3 loop spans 15 amino acids.

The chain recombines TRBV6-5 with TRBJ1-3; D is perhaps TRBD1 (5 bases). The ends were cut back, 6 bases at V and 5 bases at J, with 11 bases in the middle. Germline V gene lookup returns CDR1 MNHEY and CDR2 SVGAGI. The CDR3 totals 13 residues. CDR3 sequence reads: CASSYDSRNTIYF. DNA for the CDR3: TGTGCCAGCAGCTATGACAGCCGAAACACCATATATTTT.

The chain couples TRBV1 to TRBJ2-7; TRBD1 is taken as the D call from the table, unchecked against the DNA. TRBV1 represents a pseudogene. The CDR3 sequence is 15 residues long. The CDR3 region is CTSSPRGSVSYEQYF. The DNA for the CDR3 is TGCACCAGCAGCCCCAGGGGTAGCGTTTCCTACGAGCAGTACTTC.

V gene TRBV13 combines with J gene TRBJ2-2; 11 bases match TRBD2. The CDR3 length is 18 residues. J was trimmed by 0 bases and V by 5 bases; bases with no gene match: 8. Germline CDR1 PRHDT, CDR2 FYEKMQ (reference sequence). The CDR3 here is CASSRTTSGGPNTGELFF. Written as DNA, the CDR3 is TGTGCCAGCAGCCGGACAACTAGCGGGGGACCGAACACCGGGGAGCTGTTTTTT.

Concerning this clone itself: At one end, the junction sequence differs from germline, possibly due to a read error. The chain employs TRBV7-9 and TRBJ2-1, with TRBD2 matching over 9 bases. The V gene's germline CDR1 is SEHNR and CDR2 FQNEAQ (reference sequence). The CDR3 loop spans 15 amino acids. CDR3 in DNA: TGTGCCAGCAGCTTATCCCCGACTAGCGGCGATGAGCAATTCTTC. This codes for CASSLSPTSGDEQFF. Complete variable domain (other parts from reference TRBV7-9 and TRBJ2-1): DTGVSQNPRHKITKRGQNVTFRCDPISEHNRLYWYRQTLGQGPEFLTYFQNEAQLEKSRLLSDRFSAERPKGSFSTLEIQRTEQGDSAMYLCASSLSPTSGDEQFFGPGTRLTVL.

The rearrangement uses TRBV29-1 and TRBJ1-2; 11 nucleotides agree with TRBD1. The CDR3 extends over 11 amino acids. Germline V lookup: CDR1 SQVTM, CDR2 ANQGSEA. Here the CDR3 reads CGGQGGYGYTF. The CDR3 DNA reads TGCGGGGGACAGGGGGGCTATGGCTACACCTTC.

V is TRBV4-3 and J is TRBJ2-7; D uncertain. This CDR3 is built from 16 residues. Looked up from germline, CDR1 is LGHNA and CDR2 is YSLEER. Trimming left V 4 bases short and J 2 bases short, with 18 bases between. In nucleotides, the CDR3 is TGCGCCAGCAGCCCAGGCGTCCCACATCGACCCTACGAGCAGTACTTC. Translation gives CASSPGVPHRPYEQYF.

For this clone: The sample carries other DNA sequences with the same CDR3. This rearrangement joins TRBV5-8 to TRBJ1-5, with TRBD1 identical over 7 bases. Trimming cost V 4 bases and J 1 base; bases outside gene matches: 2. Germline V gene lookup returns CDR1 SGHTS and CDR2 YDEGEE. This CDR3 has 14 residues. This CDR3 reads CASSPGQSNQPQHF. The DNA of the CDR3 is TGTGCCAGCAGCCCGGGACAGAGCAATCAGCCCCAGCATTTT.